The clone carrying this T cell receptor (beta chain) was seen only once. The sample belongs to a study of CD8 T cells in Susac syndrome. With random hexamers, 0.5 to 1 ug RNA was reverse transcribed. Using its own MiXCR run on the immunoSEQ multiplex PCR reads, TCRdb lists one record per CDR3 protein. The sample has approximately 120,000 distinct CDR3 sequences; around 94% are singletons. The clonotype comes from a human donor with Susac syndrome. The specimen was CD8+ T cells from PBMCs.

This chain's CDR3 is CSARTGGAEETQYF. CDR3 nucleotide sequence: TGCAGTGCTAGAACAGGGGGCGCGGAAGAGACCCAGTACTTC. The chain combines TRBV20-1 with TRBJ2-5; the match to TRBD1 covers 9 bases. V lost 2 bases to trimming and J lost 3 bases; unmatched junction nucleotides: 4. From germline, CDR1 is DFQATT and CDR2 SNEGSKA (reference sequence). The CDR3 loop spans 14 amino acids.